This T cell receptor (beta chain) comes out of a study of blood T cell repertoires in COVID-19. Germline values: CDR1 LGHNA, CDR2 YNFKEQ. CDR3 size: 17 residues. Trimming cost V 1 base and J 7 bases; bases outside gene matches: 10. Original data processing: Nucleated cell number was recorded as an estimate derived from reference gene primer amplification. Using immunoSEQ multiplex PCR, the repertoire was profiled, and TCRdb retains in-frame clones only, with some absent. That table gives V, J and clone size, and the DNA gave D and trimming. The sample shows some 220,000 clones, around 91% of them seen only once. Those enrolled, adults aged about 18 to 89 years, came from around 24 US areas. Self-reported history from a screening survey and questionnaire set each donor's cohort.

The V call is TRBV4-2, the J call TRBJ1-6, with 7 nucleotides matching TRBD1. The source material was PBMCs or T cells enriched from blood (not recorded which). The sequence was obtained from a young woman in a cohort exposed to, infected with or recovered from COVID-19 (not recorded which). CDR3 protein: CASSQAPGTVSNSPLHF. The CDR3 nucleotides are TGTGCCAGCAGCCAAGCCCCTGGGACAGTTTCGAATTCACCCCTCCACTTT.